This entry features one T cell receptor beta chain sequence. As handled by the study authors: Estimation of nucleated cell counts was performed using reference gene primer amplification. The data were produced by immunoSEQ multiplex PCR, yet TCRdb's version contains in-frame clones alone and is incomplete. The V and J calls and clone size were taken over from that table, and D and trimming were inferred from the DNA. The sample records approximately 170,000 clones, around 85% being singletons. CDR1 and CDR2 from the germline V gene are MNHEY and SVGAGI. This CDR3 is 12 amino acids long. V lost 6 bases and J lost 4, with 9 bases in between. The data stem from a study of blood T cell repertoires in COVID-19. Study overall: PBMCs, B-cell-depleted T cells, or T cells were the source of the cDNA or gDNA that made up the material.

This TCR was sampled from a man in his fifties with active or convalescent COVID-19. Specimen: peripheral blood. This chain links TRBV6-5 with TRBJ1-2; D perhaps matches TRBD1 (5 bases). The CDR3 is CASRDRGYGYTF. In nucleotides, the CDR3 is TGTGCCAGCAGAGACAGAGGCTATGGCTACACCTTC.